The source of this T cell receptor beta chain is a study of blood T cell repertoires in COVID-19. As for the study in general: T cells, B-cell-depleted T cells, or PBMCs provided the cDNA or gDNA that served as material.

Clones were sequenced by immunoSEQ multiplex PCR, and TCRdb holds only the in-frame ones, with some missing. Among hundreds of thousands of clones listed, roughly 90% were seen once. The CDR3 runs 16 residues. Germline V gene data show CDR1 as SGHNT and CDR2 as YENEEA. Trimming pared 2 bases from V and 1 base from J, leaving 12 bases between. This TCR was recovered from a man aged 60 to 69 with COVID-19, enrolled during active disease. The sequenced sample consisted of peripheral blood. The chain joins TRBV11-3 to TRBJ2-1, with D perhaps TRBD1 (8 bases). CDR3 bases: TGTGCCAGCAGCTTAAGCGGGACAGGTTCCTACAATGAGCAGTTCTTC. Translating gives CASSLSGTGSYNEQFF.